A single sample gave rise to the 21 T cell receptor beta chains below, sequenced in a study of shared clonotypes between healthy human individuals. Libraries were prepared by immunoSEQ multiplex PCR; TCRdb keeps only in-frame clonotypes and omits some of them. The sample comprises about 680,000 clones, less than 80% of which are singletons, and 1.5% to 2% rests with the top ten. The sample comprised memory CD4+ T cells sorted from blood. Sample subset: CD45RA-negative fraction. The receptor source for this set is a young woman in good health.

The rearrangement uses TRBV2 and TRBJ1-1, with a tentative D call TRBD1 (6 bases). This CDR3 region has 16 residues. The germline gives CDR1 SNHLY, CDR2 FYNNEI. Trimming removed 3 bases from V and 9 bases from J, with 23 bases in between. The CDR3 bases are TGTGCCAGCAGTGAGTTAGGGTCGGGGGCCGATTCCAAAGCTTTCTTT. Translation: CASSELGSGADSKAFF.

The chain couples TRBV29-1 to TRBJ2-5, with D perhaps being TRBD1 or TRBD2 (5 bases each). CDR3 length: 11 residues. Germline CDR1 and CDR2: SQVTM and ANQGSEA. Trimming removed 8 bases from V and 4 bases from J, with 11 bases in between. This CDR3 reads CSSRESETQYF. The CDR3 coding sequence is TGCAGCTCCAGGGAGTCAGAGACCCAGTACTTC.

This clone was seen a few times. The CDR3 loop reads CASSSPGQPNEKLFF. Here the CDR3 DNA reads TGCGCCAGCAGCTCACCGGGACAGCCCAATGAAAAACTGTTTTTT. The V gene is TRBV5-1, the J gene TRBJ1-4; 7 bases agree with TRBD1. Per the germline V gene, CDR1 is SGHRS and CDR2 is YFSETQ. J was trimmed by 5 bases and V by 3 bases; bases with no gene match: 7. The CDR3 runs 15 residues.

Comments on this clone: A much more abundant neighbour one base away suggests this may be a read error. This CDR3 is also generated by other DNA sequences in the sample. The gene calls are TRBV7-9 and TRBJ2-7; possible D gene TRBD2, 5 bases. The CDR3 runs 13 residues. Germline V gene data show CDR1 as SEHNR and CDR2 as FQNEAQ (reference sequence). Trimming shortened V by 0 bases and J by 3 bases, and 6 bases separated the two germline ends. The CDR3 loop is CASSLAGSYEQYF. In nucleotides, the CDR3 is TGTGCCAGCAGCTTAGCGGGGAGCTACGAGCAGTACTTC.

This sequence joins TRBV21-1 and TRBJ2-2; TRBD2 is the table's D call and was not checked against the DNA. TRBV21-1 is an annotated pseudogene. The CDR3 sequence is 17 residues long. The CDR3, as DNA: TGTGCCAGCAGCATACGGACTAGCGGGAGGTCGGTCGGGGAGCTGTTTTTT. Translation: CASSIRTSGRSVGELFF.

Comment on this clone: The sample has other DNA sequences that encode this CDR3 too. The rearrangement uses TRBV29-1 and TRBJ2-5; possibly TRBD2 for D (5 bases). This CDR3 has 12 residues. V was shortened by 1 base and J by 5 bases, with 8 bases between the two germline ends. Germline values: CDR1 SQVTM, CDR2 ANQGSEA. CDR3 amino acids: CSVEGGGETQYF. The CDR3 nucleotides read TGCAGCGTTGAAGGAGGAGGTGAGACCCAGTACTTC.

CDR3 residues: CASSLGQGTEAFF. The CDR3 nucleotides are TGTGCCAGCAGCCTTGGACAAGGCACTGAAGCTTTCTTT. The genes are TRBV11-3 and TRBJ1-1; a possible D gene is TRBD1 (5 bases). This CDR3 region has 13 residues. Germline loops: CDR1 SGHNT, CDR2 YENEEA. V lost 5 bases and J 4 bases, leaving 11 bases between the germline ends.

The chain combines TRBV18 with TRBJ1-2; no clear D gene. CDR3 length: 13 amino acids. Germline V gene data show CDR1 as KGHSH and CDR2 as LQKENI. Trimming took off 1 base at V and 8 bases at J, with 11 bases between the two ends. The CDR3 spells CASSPRMELGYTF. CDR3 in DNA: TGTGCCAGCTCACCACGAATGGAGTTAGGCTACACCTTC.

The chain couples TRBV30 to TRBJ2-5, with 10 bases aligning to TRBD2. This CDR3 has 15 residues. The germline V gene has CDR1 GTSNPN and CDR2 SVGIG (reference sequence). Trimming took 2 bases from V and 3 from J; bases not matched to a gene: 6. CDR3 DNA: TGTGCCTGGAGTAGAATTGGACTAGCGGAAGAGACCCAGTACTTC. Translating gives CAWSRIGLAEETQYF.

V gene TRBV7-8 combines with J gene TRBJ2-1; D perhaps matches TRBD2 (6 bases). Per germline, CDR1 SGHVS and CDR2 FQNEAQ. The CDR3 extends over 13 amino acids. V was shortened by 4 bases and J by 8 bases, with 12 bases between the two germline ends. CDR3 in DNA: TGTGCCAGCAGCTCTAGTTCGGGAGATGAGCAGTTCTTC. Translating gives CASSSSSGDEQFF.

This sequence joins TRBV13 and TRBJ2-2; 12 positions match TRBD1. V dropped 4 bases and J dropped 6; count of bases not matched to a gene: 9. CDR1 and CDR2 (germline): PRHDT, FYEKMQ (reference sequence). This CDR3 comprises 17 residues. The CDR3 DNA is TGTGCCAGCAGCTCAGCTCCGGGACAGGGGGCATCCGGGGAGCTGTTTTTT. As protein: CASSSAPGQGASGELFF.

The chain has TRBV27 and TRBJ2-7; D remains ambiguous. The CDR3 runs to 15 residues. Germline assignment: CDR1 MNHEY and CDR2 SMNVEV (reference sequence). V shed 6 bases and J shed 2 bases, with 17 bases lying between them. The CDR3 loop reads CASRSVPGRTYEQYF. Written as DNA, the CDR3 is TGTGCCAGCAGGTCTGTCCCGGGCCGCACCTACGAGCAGTACTTC.

The chain links TRBV5-4 to TRBJ1-1; D is ambiguous. Looked up from germline, CDR1 is SGHNT and CDR2 is YYREEE (reference sequence). This CDR3 comprises 14 residues. Trimming removed 2 bases at V and 0 bases at J, with 8 bases between. The CDR3 here is CASSFDTLNTEAFF. In nucleotides, the CDR3 is TGTGCCAGCAGCTTTGACACGCTGAACACTGAAGCTTTCTTT.

This clone was seen more than once but under ten times. Here the CDR3 DNA reads TGTGCCAGCAGTTTTTCCGGGACATTATCCGGGGAGCTGTTTTTT. Translated: CASSFSGTLSGELFF. V is TRBV27 and J is TRBJ2-2; the D gene is possibly TRBD1 (6 bases). V was clipped by 3 bases and J by 6 bases, with 14 bases between them. In germline, CDR1 is MNHEY, CDR2 SMNVEV (reference sequence). This CDR3 comprises 15 residues.

The chain joins TRBV7-8 to TRBJ1-2, with 11 bases that match TRBD1. V lost 4 bases and J lost 4; bases outside the gene matches: 5. Germline V lookup: CDR1 SGHVS, CDR2 FQNEAQ. The CDR3 is made up of 15 amino acids. The CDR3 bases are TGTGCCAGCAGCTCATTGGGACAGGGGGGCTATGGCTACACCTTC. Translation gives CASSSLGQGGYGYTF. The whole variable domain, filled in from reference TRBV7-8 and TRBJ1-2, reads GAGVSQSPRYKVAKRGQDVALRCDPISGHVSLFWYQQALGQGPEFLTYFQNEAQLDKSGLPSDRFFAERPEGSVSTLKIQRTQQEDSAVYLCASSSLGQGGYGYTFGSGTRLTVV.

This clone was detected only a few times. The chain has TRBV5-4 and TRBJ2-7, with 14 bases lining up with TRBD2. This CDR3 has 16 amino acids. From germline, CDR1 is SGHNT and CDR2 YYREEE (reference sequence). The J segment lost 6 bases and the V segment lost 6 bases, leaving 11 bases of the junction unmatched. The CDR3 loop is CASTKAGTSGRSEQYF. As DNA, the CDR3 is TGTGCCAGCACAAAGGCCGGGACTAGCGGGAGAAGCGAGCAGTACTTC.

The V and J genes are TRBV28 and TRBJ1-1, with 10 bases aligning to TRBD1. The CDR3 loop spans 16 amino acids. The germline V gene encodes CDR1 MDHEN and CDR2 SYDVKM. Trimming at V came to 2 bases and at J to 5 bases, leaving 8 bases not matched to a gene. As DNA, the CDR3 is TGTGCCAGCAGTTTAAGTCCGGGACAGGGGTATACTGAAGCTTTCTTT. It is translated as CASSLSPGQGYTEAFF.

The table lists this clone with a count of one. The V and J genes are TRBV7-9 and TRBJ2-7; 7 bases fit TRBD2. With V trimmed by 6 bases and J by 9 bases, 20 bases remained unmatched. This CDR3 is 16 amino acids long. Germline V lookup: CDR1 SEHNR, CDR2 FQNEAQ (reference sequence). CDR3 DNA sequence: TGTGCCAGCAGTCCGAATGACGGGAGGATTAACCTGAGGCAGTACTTC. As protein: CASSPNDGRINLRQYF.

This chain links TRBV10-3 with TRBJ2-7; D unresolved. Germline values: CDR1 ENHRY, CDR2 SYGVKD. The CDR3 contains 14 residues. Trimming left V 2 bases short and J 0 bases short, with 8 bases between. CDR3 nucleotides: TGTGCCATCAGTGAGGGATCGACCTCCTACGAGCAGTACTTC. This translates into CAISEGSTSYEQYF.

This sequence joins TRBV29-1 and TRBJ2-1; 9 positions agree with TRBD2. CDR3 length: 14 residues. The V segment lost 2 bases and the J segment 5 bases; nucleotides outside the gene matches: 4. CDR1 SQVTM and CDR2 ANQGSEA come from the germline V gene. CDR3 in amino acids: CSVERLAGHNEQFF. The CDR3 nucleotides read TGCAGCGTTGAACGGCTAGCGGGGCACAATGAGCAGTTCTTC.

The genes are TRBV5-1 and TRBJ2-6; D is perhaps TRBD2 (5 bases). V lost 7 bases to trimming and J lost 0 bases, with 11 bases between them. Per germline, CDR1 SGHRS and CDR2 YFSETQ. The CDR3 spans 15 residues. In nucleotides, the CDR3 is TGCGCCAGCGCGAGGGTGAGCTCTGGGGCCAACGTCCTGACTTTC. Its protein is CASARVSSGANVLTF.